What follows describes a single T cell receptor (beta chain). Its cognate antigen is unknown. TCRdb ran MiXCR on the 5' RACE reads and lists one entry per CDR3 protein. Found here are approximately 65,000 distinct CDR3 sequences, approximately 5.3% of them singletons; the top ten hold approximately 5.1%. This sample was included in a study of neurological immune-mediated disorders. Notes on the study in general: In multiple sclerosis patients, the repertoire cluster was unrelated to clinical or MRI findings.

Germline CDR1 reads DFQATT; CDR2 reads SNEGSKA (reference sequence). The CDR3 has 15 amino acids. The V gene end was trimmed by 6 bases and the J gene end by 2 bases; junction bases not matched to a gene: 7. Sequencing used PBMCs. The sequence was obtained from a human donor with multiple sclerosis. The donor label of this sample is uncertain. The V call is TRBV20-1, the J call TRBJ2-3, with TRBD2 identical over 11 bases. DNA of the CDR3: TGCAGTGCAGATGGGACTAGCGGTAACACAGATACGCAGTATTTT. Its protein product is CSADGTSGNTDTQYF.